This T cell receptor beta chain appears in the sequencing data of a study of T cell repertoires in cytomegalovirus infection. A single record per CDR3 protein comes from TCRdb applying MiXCR to the reads. The data contain about 150,000 distinct CDR3 sequences, 23% of them singletons. This clonotype was recorded a few times. The CDR3 spans 14 residues. Looked up from germline, CDR1 is KGHDR and CDR2 is SFDVKD. Deletions cut 6 bases from V and 3 bases from J, with 11 bases between. The sequence was collected from a human donor in good health (CMV status not recorded). Some clones in this sample may be carry-over from other donors' samples. The gene calls are TRBV24-1 and TRBJ1-5; TRBD1 is a possible D gene (6 bases). The source material was PBMCs. CDR3 loop: CATSPGGLNQPQHF. The CDR3 DNA reads as TGTGCCACCAGTCCCGGGGGGCTCAATCAGCCCCAGCATTTT.